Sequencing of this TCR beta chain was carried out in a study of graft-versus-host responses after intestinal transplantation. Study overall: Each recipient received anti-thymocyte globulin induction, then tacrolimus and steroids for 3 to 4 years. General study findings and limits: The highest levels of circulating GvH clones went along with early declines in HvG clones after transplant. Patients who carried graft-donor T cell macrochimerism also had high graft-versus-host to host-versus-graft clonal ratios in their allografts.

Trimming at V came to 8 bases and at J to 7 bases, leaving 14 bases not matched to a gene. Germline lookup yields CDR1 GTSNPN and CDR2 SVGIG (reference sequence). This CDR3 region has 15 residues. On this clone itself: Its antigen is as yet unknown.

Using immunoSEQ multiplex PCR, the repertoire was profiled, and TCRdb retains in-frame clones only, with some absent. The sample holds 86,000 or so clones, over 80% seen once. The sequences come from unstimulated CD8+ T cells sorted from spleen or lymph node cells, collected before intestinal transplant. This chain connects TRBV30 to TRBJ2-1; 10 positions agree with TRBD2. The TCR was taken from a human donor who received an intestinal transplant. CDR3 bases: TGTGCCCACTACAAGGGCCCGGGACTAGCGAATGAGCAGTTCTTC. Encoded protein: CAHYKGPGLANEQFF.